Below are 7 T cell receptor beta chains sequenced from a single sample in a study of blood T cells in healthy people across ages. Sample-barcoded 5' priming and a J-beta primer mix drove a second PCR of roughly 6 to 12 cycles. TCRdb analysed the 5' RACE reads with MiXCR anew, one entry per CDR3 protein. The data hold about 970,000 distinct CDR3 sequences, with roughly half observed a single time. Sequenced input: blood. Receptors were obtained from a woman aged 60-70 years in good health.

Comments on this clonotype: This could be a read error, since a much larger clone is one nucleotide away. The V and J genes are TRBV7-9 and TRBJ2-3, with TRBD2 identical over 9 bases. CDR3 length equals 16 residues. In germline, CDR1 is SEHNR, CDR2 FQNEAQ (reference sequence). J lost 10 bases, V lost 5 bases, and 16 bases had no gene match. The DNA of the CDR3 is TGTGCCAGCAGCCCCCGGGTTAGCGGGAGAAAGGATGCGCAGTATTTT. This sequence encodes CASSPRVSGRKDAQYF.

This chain links TRBV5-6 with TRBJ2-7; D not certain. The CDR3 contains 12 residues. V gave up 4 bases and J gave up 5 bases, with 10 bases separating them. CDR1 is SGHDT, CDR2 YYEEEE, per germline. CDR3 sequence reads: CASSPASHEQYF. The CDR3 DNA follows: TGTGCCAGCAGCCCGGCTTCCCACGAGCAGTACTTC. Together with reference TRBV5-6 and TRBJ2-7, the CDR3 gives the full variable domain: DAGVTQSPTHLIKTRGQQVTLRCSPKSGHDTVSWYQQALGQGPQFIFQYYEEEERQRGNFPDRFSGHQFPNYSSELNVNALLLGDSALYLCASSPASHEQYFGPGTRLTVT.

V usage is TRBV30 and J usage is TRBJ2-4; 7 nucleotides line up with TRBD1. With the DNA end fitting TRBJ2-7 better, the J assignment may be wrong. The CDR3 covers 13 residues. Germline V gene data show CDR1 as GTSNPN and CDR2 as SVGIG (reference sequence). The CDR3 spells CAWSATGTYEQYF. CDR3 nucleotide sequence: TGTGCCTGGAGTGCGACAGGGACCTACGAGCAGTACTTC.

This clonotype was counted a single time. This chain uses TRBV20-1 with TRBJ2-1, with D uncertain. The germline V gene encodes CDR1 DFQATT and CDR2 SNEGSKA (reference sequence). The CDR3 is 16 amino acids. Trimming shortened V by 0 bases and J by 0 bases, and 12 bases separated the two germline ends. This CDR3 is CSARDPDRSSYNEQFF. The CDR3 coding sequence is TGCAGTGCTAGAGATCCAGATAGGAGCTCCTACAATGAGCAGTTCTTC.

The chain couples TRBV4-1 to TRBJ2-4, with D perhaps TRBD2 (6 bases). CDR3 length: 11 residues. CDR1 MGHRA and CDR2 YSYEKL come from the germline V gene. The V and J ends lost 4 bases and 11 bases respectively, with 9 bases between them. The CDR3 DNA reads as TGCGCCAGCAGCCGCGGGACTGTTCAGTACTTC. Its protein is CASSRGTVQYF.

The chain couples TRBV2 to TRBJ2-5; 9 nucleotides line up with TRBD2. V lost 3 bases and J lost 3; bases outside the gene matches: 5. The CDR3 is 15 residues long. Germline assignment: CDR1 SNHLY and CDR2 FYNNEI. CDR3: CASSEGVAGEETQYF. Here the CDR3 DNA reads TGTGCCAGCAGTGAGGGGGTAGCGGGAGAAGAGACCCAGTACTTC.

J is TRBJ1-5 and V is TRBV6-1; 7 bases are a match to TRBD1. Trimming cost V 1 base and J 5 bases; bases outside gene matches: 2. Germline CDR1 and CDR2: MNHNS and SASEGT. This CDR3 is 14 amino acids long. The chain's CDR3 is CASSEGTGHQPQHF. In DNA form, the CDR3 reads TGTGCCAGCAGTGAAGGGACAGGCCATCAGCCCCAGCATTTT.